Presented here are 27 T cell receptor beta chains from one specimen sequenced in a study of shared clonotypes between healthy human individuals. Sequencing used immunoSEQ multiplex PCR; TCRdb keeps in-frame clones, though not all of them. The sample lists about 2.1 million clones, about 93% occurring once. Naive CD8 cells were CD45RO-negative, positively selected for CCR7, excluding terminally differentiated effector memory CD45RA+ cells. The sample consisted of naive CD8+ T cells from PBMCs. Receptors originate from a young man in good health. Some clones in this sample may be carry-over from other donors' samples.

This chain uses TRBV7-8 with TRBJ1-1; 9 bases are a match to TRBD1. The CDR3 is 17 residues long. The junction had 9 bases not matched to a gene; V was cut back by 4 bases and J by 0 bases. Germline V gene lookup returns CDR1 SGHVS and CDR2 FQNEAQ. CDR3 in DNA: TGTGCCAGCAGCTCAGACAGGGGGTGGGGGATGAACACTGAAGCTTTCTTT. It codes for CASSSDRGWGMNTEAFF.

The chain is built from TRBV4-1 and TRBJ2-3, with TRBD2 identical over 9 bases. The CDR3 has 16 amino acids. Germline V gene lookup returns CDR1 MGHRA and CDR2 YSYEKL. The V segment lost 1 base and the J segment 1 base; nucleotides outside the gene matches: 3. The CDR3 reads CASSQVASGGTDTQYF. The CDR3 DNA is TGCGCCAGCAGCCAAGTGGCTAGCGGGGGCACAGATACGCAGTATTTT.

The genes are TRBV7-7 and TRBJ2-1; D may be TRBD1 or TRBD2 (5 bases each). Germline V gene lookup returns CDR1 SSHAT and CDR2 FNYEAQ (reference sequence). Trimming took off 6 bases at V and 6 bases at J, with 12 bases between the two ends. CDR3 size: 13 residues. DNA for the CDR3: TGTGCCAGCAGTTCCGGGACCCTCAATGAGCAGTTCTTC. Protein: CASSSGTLNEQFF.

The CDR3 DNA reads TGTGCCAGTAGTAGCCCCTCTCAGGGAGGGATGAGAAACATTCAGTACTTC. Amino acids: CASSSPSQGGMRNIQYF. The J gene is TRBJ2-4, the V gene TRBV19, with 7 bases lining up with TRBD2. The length of the CDR3 is 17 residues. The germline V gene has CDR1 LNHDA and CDR2 SQIVND (reference sequence). J lost 6 bases, V lost 4 bases, and 15 bases had no gene match. Looking up the rest from reference TRBV19 and TRBJ2-4 gives the full variable domain: DGGITQSPKYLFRKEGQNVTLSCEQNLNHDAMYWYRQDPGQGLRLIYYSQIVNDFQKGDIAEGYSVSREKKESFPLTVTSAQKNPTAFYLCASSSPSQGGMRNIQYFGAGTRLSVL.

V and J are TRBV11-2 and TRBJ2-5, with D perhaps TRBD1 or TRBD2 (5 bases each). CDR3 size: 13 residues. V shed 5 bases and J shed 4 bases, with 11 bases lying between them. Germline CDR1 and CDR2: SGHAT and FQNNGV. The CDR3 coding sequence is TGTGCCAGCAGCCCGGGGCATCGAGAGACCCAGTACTTC. Translating gives CASSPGHRETQYF.

V usage is TRBV28 and J usage is TRBJ2-3; D is unclear. Trimming stripped 3 bases from V and 1 base from J, with 11 bases between. CDR3 size: 15 residues. Germline CDR1 and CDR2: MDHEN and SYDVKM. Here the CDR3 DNA reads TGTGCCAGCAGTTTCTCGACCAAGGGCACAGATACGCAGTATTTT. Translated: CASSFSTKGTDTQYF.

The V call is TRBV15, the J call TRBJ2-1; D could derive from TRBD1 or TRBD2 (6 bases each). The V end lost 1 base, the J end lost 4 bases, and 14 bases lay between the germline ends. The CDR3 is 16 amino acids. Per germline, CDR1 LNHNV and CDR2 YYDKDF (reference sequence). The CDR3 DNA sequence: TGTGCCACCAGCAGAGTCGTTGGGGGGCTTTACAATGAGCAGTTCTTC. Its translation: CATSRVVGGLYNEQFF.

This chain joins TRBV30 and TRBJ2-7; 7 bases agree with TRBD1. This CDR3 has 13 residues. Germline V gives CDR1 GTSNPN, CDR2 SVGIG (reference sequence). The J segment lost 2 bases and the V segment lost 8 bases, leaving 9 bases of the junction unmatched. The CDR3 DNA follows: TGTGCCAGAGACAGGGAGTTTCCCTACGAGCAGTACTTC. Encoded protein: CARDREFPYEQYF.

As DNA, the CDR3 is TGTGCCAGCAGCTCCTTTGAGTGGGACAGGTCCTCTGGGGCCAACGTCCTGACTTTC. Translation gives CASSSFEWDRSSGANVLTF. The chain joins TRBV7-7 to TRBJ2-6; TRBD1 aligns across 8 bases. CDR1 is SSHAT, CDR2 FNYEAQ, per germline (reference sequence). After removal of 4 bases from V and 0 bases from J, the junction contained 11 bases not matched to a gene. The CDR3 extends over 19 amino acids.

This clone showed up just a few times. The chain is built from TRBV29-1 and TRBJ1-2; perhaps TRBD1 as D (6 bases). Trimming stripped 5 bases from V and 3 bases from J, with 7 bases between. CDR1 is SQVTM and CDR2 is ANQGSEA in the germline V gene. This CDR3 spans 11 amino acids. CDR3: CSVYRDYGYTF. For the CDR3, the DNA is TGCAGCGTTTACAGGGACTATGGCTACACCTTC.

V is TRBV10-3 and J is TRBJ2-7; D gene uncertain. Per germline, CDR1 ENHRY and CDR2 SYGVKD. The CDR3 length is 12 residues. V was cut by 8 bases and J by 2 bases, with 10 bases left in between. The CDR3 sequence: CAIGSATYEQYF. The CDR3 nucleotides are TGTGCCATCGGGTCAGCCACCTACGAGCAGTACTTC.

CDR3: CAWRVTGFGYTF. In DNA, the CDR3 is TGTGCCTGGAGGGTGACAGGGTTTGGCTACACCTTC. The rearrangement uses TRBV30 and TRBJ1-2; 7 bases fit TRBD1. The ends lost 3 bases at V and 7 bases at J; junction bases unmatched: 5. In germline, CDR1 is GTSNPN, CDR2 SVGIG (reference sequence). CDR3 length: 12 residues.

The chain uses TRBV27 and TRBJ1-4; D perhaps matches TRBD1 (5 bases). Trimming shortened V by 5 bases and J by 2 bases, and 15 bases separated the two germline ends. This CDR3 has 16 residues. Germline V lookup: CDR1 MNHEY, CDR2 SMNVEV (reference sequence). The CDR3 loop is CASSPFLGATNEKLFF. CDR3 DNA sequence: TGTGCCAGCAGTCCTTTCTTAGGGGCTACTAATGAAAAACTGTTTTTT.

The gene calls are TRBV7-9 and TRBJ1-4; TRBD1 agrees at 8 bases. Germline CDR1 reads SEHNR; CDR2 reads FQNEAQ (reference sequence). J was trimmed by 10 bases and V by 0 bases; bases with no gene match: 7. The CDR3 sequence is 15 residues long. The CDR3: CASSLAQGAGGKLFF. CDR3 DNA: TGTGCCAGCAGCTTAGCGCAGGGGGCAGGGGGAAAACTGTTTTTT.

The rearrangement uses TRBV29-1 and TRBJ2-1, with 9 bases lining up with TRBD2. The CDR3 loop spans 17 amino acids. After removal of 0 bases from V and 3 bases from J, the junction contained 9 bases not matched to a gene. CDR1 SQVTM and CDR2 ANQGSEA come from the germline V gene. CDR3 sequence (DNA): TGCAGCGTTGAAGATCTGATAGCGGGAGTTATCTACAATGAGCAGTTCTTC. Protein sequence: CSVEDLIAGVIYNEQFF.

Only a few counts were recorded for this clone. V usage is TRBV28 and J usage is TRBJ2-1, with 7 positions matching TRBD1. CDR3 length: 14 residues. Germline CDR1 is MDHEN and CDR2 is SYDVKM. J lost 5 bases, V lost 6 bases, and 7 bases had no gene match. CDR3 loop: CASRRGQTNNEQFF. CDR3 coding DNA: TGTGCCAGCAGGAGGGGACAGACCAACAATGAGCAGTTCTTC.

This clone was found once. This chain connects TRBV6-1 to TRBJ1-5, with 7 bases identical to TRBD1. After removal of 1 base from V and 2 bases from J, the junction contained 2 bases not matched to a gene. The CDR3 covers 15 residues. Germline loops: CDR1 MNHNS, CDR2 SASEGT. This chain's CDR3 is CASSEVDRGNQPQHF. Here the CDR3 DNA reads TGTGCCAGCAGTGAAGTTGACAGGGGCAATCAGCCCCAGCATTTT.

This chain links TRBV19 with TRBJ1-5; D is possibly TRBD1 (5 bases). This CDR3 is 15 amino acids long. With 6 bases removed from V and 5 bases from J, the gap between germline ends came to 17 bases. Germline values: CDR1 LNHDA, CDR2 SQIVND (reference sequence). The CDR3: CASRATDKVHQPQHF. For the CDR3, the DNA is TGTGCCAGTAGGGCGACAGATAAAGTACATCAGCCCCAGCATTTT. The whole variable domain, remainder taken from reference TRBV19 and TRBJ1-5, is DGGITQSPKYLFRKEGQNVTLSCEQNLNHDAMYWYRQDPGQGLRLIYYSQIVNDFQKGDIAEGYSVSREKKESFPLTVTSAQKNPTAFYLCASRATDKVHQPQHFGDGTRLSIL.

This chain connects TRBV4-1 to TRBJ1-1; no clear D. V shed 1 base and J shed 0 bases, with 12 bases lying between them. From germline, CDR1 is MGHRA and CDR2 YSYEKL. The CDR3 contains 16 residues. The chain's CDR3 is CASSQAPVRMNTEAFF. The CDR3 nucleotides read TGCGCCAGCAGCCAAGCCCCCGTTCGCATGAACACTGAAGCTTTCTTT.

The chain has TRBV7-6 and TRBJ2-7; 8 bases line up with TRBD2. J was trimmed by 0 bases and V by 5 bases; bases with no gene match: 12. Germline CDR1 reads SGHVS; CDR2 reads FNYEAQ. The CDR3 spans 17 residues. The chain's CDR3 is CASSPHLAGPSSYEQYF. The CDR3 DNA reads TGTGCCAGCAGCCCGCACCTAGCGGGCCCTAGCTCCTACGAGCAGTACTTC.

This rearrangement joins TRBV7-9 to TRBJ2-5, with TRBD2 identical over 7 bases. The CDR3 is 12 residues long. CDR1 and CDR2 from the germline V gene are SEHNR and FQNEAQ (reference sequence). The V gene end was trimmed by 9 bases and the J gene end by 4 bases; junction bases not matched to a gene: 5. CDR3: CARFAGVETQYF. Here the CDR3 DNA reads TGTGCCAGATTTGCGGGAGTAGAGACCCAGTACTTC. The whole variable domain, remainder taken from reference TRBV7-9 and TRBJ2-5, is DTGVSQNPRHKITKRGQNVTFRCDPISEHNRLYWYRQTLGQGPEFLTYFQNEAQLEKSRLLSDRFSAERPKGSFSTLEIQRTEQGDSAMYLCARFAGVETQYFGPGTRLLVL.

CDR3 bases: TGTGCCACCAGCGAGGTGGCTAGCGGGAGCCCAGACGAGCAGTACTTC. Translated, it gives CATSEVASGSPDEQYF. V usage is TRBV15 and J usage is TRBJ2-7; 10 bases line up with TRBD2. The CDR3 spans 16 residues. Germline V gene sequence: CDR1 LNHNV, CDR2 YYDKDF (reference sequence). With V trimmed by 5 bases and J by 5 bases, 12 bases remained unmatched.

This sequence joins TRBV4-1 and TRBJ2-3; TRBD2 agrees at 12 bases. Germline V gene sequence: CDR1 MGHRA, CDR2 YSYEKL. The V gene end was trimmed by 4 bases and the J gene end by 8 bases; junction bases not matched to a gene: 7. This CDR3 region has 15 residues. The CDR3 sequence is CASSPGLAGGGTQYF. CDR3 coding DNA: TGCGCCAGCAGCCCCGGGCTAGCGGGAGGGGGTACGCAGTATTTT.

The chain has TRBV5-6 and TRBJ2-1; no definite D call. This CDR3 has 14 residues. V was clipped by 2 bases and J by 1 base, with 7 bases between them. Germline V gene data show CDR1 as SGHDT and CDR2 as YYEEEE. The CDR3 nucleotides read TGTGCCAGCAGCTTTGAACAGTCCTACAATGAGCAGTTCTTC. Its translation is CASSFEQSYNEQFF.

To note about this clone: This specimen includes other DNA sequences encoding the same CDR3. The gene calls are TRBV19 and TRBJ1-5, with D maybe TRBD1 (5 bases). Between the trimmed V and J ends, which lost 3 bases and 6 bases, there was a span of 9 bases. CDR1 and CDR2 (germline): LNHDA, SQIVND (reference sequence). The CDR3 sequence is 13 residues long. The DNA for the CDR3 is TGTGCCAGTAGTATGGGGGGGACTCAGCCCCAGCATTTT. Protein product: CASSMGGTQPQHF.

This rearrangement joins TRBV27 to TRBJ2-1; D is perhaps TRBD1 (5 bases). CDR1 MNHEY and CDR2 SMNVEV come from the germline V gene (reference sequence). Trimming took off 1 base at V and 5 bases at J, with 9 bases between the two ends. CDR3 size: 14 residues. CDR3 coding DNA: TGTGCCAGCAGTTTATTCCAGACAGACAATGAGCAGTTCTTC. Translation: CASSLFQTDNEQFF.

V and J are TRBV7-9 and TRBJ2-1; D ambiguous. This CDR3 contains 14 residues. The V gene lost 1 base and the J gene lost 4 bases, with 8 bases spanning the gap. CDR1 is SEHNR, CDR2 FQNEAQ, per germline (reference sequence). The CDR3 bases are TGTGCCAGCAGCTTAGTTTCTAATTACAATGAGCAGTTCTTC. Protein: CASSLVSNYNEQFF.